A selection of T cell receptor beta chains follows, all from one sample in a study of metastatic and nonmetastatic thyroid tumors. MiXCR was used by TCRdb to re-call the PCR reads. The table shows 30,000 to 35,000 clones, with 20% to 25% occurring only once. Sequenced: tumor tissue. The receptor set was obtained from a male donor with papillary thyroid cancer or a benign thyroid nodule (not recorded which). Some clones in this sample may be carry-over from other donors' samples. Both conserved end residues are part of each CDR3. The order of the fields is J gene, V gene, D gene, clone size, CDR3 DNA, CDR3 protein. A D gene is named only where the DNA matches it firmly. Clone size is not always given. Where it is, it says once, few, many or a class for expanded clones.

>TRBJ1-1|TRBV3-1|.|many
TGTGCCAGCGGCACAGGGATCCCTCCTGAAGCTTTCTTT
CASGTGIPPEAFF
>TRBJ1-3|TRBV30|.|many
TGTGCCTGGAGTCCCGGGCCAGTCACTGGAAACACCATATATTTT
CAWSPGPVTGNTIYF
>TRBJ2-7|TRBV20-1|TRBD2|.
TGCAGTGCTCAAAGCGGGGGGGCCGTGAACGAGCAGTACTTC
CSAQSGGAVNEQYF
>TRBJ2-7|TRBV4-2|.|many
TGTGCCAGCAGCCAAGATCGGACTACCAGCTCCTACGAGCAGTACTTC
CASSQDRTTSSYEQYF
>TRBJ2-1|TRBV7-9|.|many
TGTGCCAGCAGCTTAGTTCTCGGTGAGCAGTTCTTC
CASSLVLGEQFF
>TRBJ1-1|TRBV6-2/TRBV6-3|.|many
TGTGCCAGCAGTTACCAGGGTAGAACTGAAGCTTTCTTT
CASSYQGRTEAFF
>TRBJ1-1|TRBV30|TRBD1|many
TGTGCCTGGATAGGGACAGGGCGTATGAACACTGAAGCTTTCTTT
CAWIGTGRMNTEAFF
>TRBJ2-4|TRBV7-2|TRBD2|many
TGTGCCAGCAGCGCCAGCGTAGCGGGAGGGGCAGCCAAAAACATTCAGTACTTC
CASSASVAGGAAKNIQYF
>TRBJ2-1|TRBV20-1|TRBD2|few
TGCAGTGCTAGCGAAATGGCTAGCGGGGGGGCCGGCGATGAGCAGTTCTTC
CSASEMASGGAGDEQFF
>TRBJ1-2|TRBV5-1|.|.
.
CASSLSETQYFGRTGYTF
>TRBJ2-3|TRBV24-1|.|medium-sized
TGTGCCACCAGTGATCCAGGGGAAGGCACAGATACGCAGTATTTT
CATSDPGEGTDTQYF
>TRBJ1-6|TRBV12-3/TRBV12-4|.|few
TGTGCCAGCAGTTTGAGAGGGTCCTATAATTCACCCCTCCACTTT
CASSLRGSYNSPLHF
>TRBJ2-7|TRBV30|.|.
TGTGCCTGGAGCGTTTACAGGGAACCCTACGAGCAGTACTTC
CAWSVYREPYEQYF
>TRBJ2-1|TRBV7-8|.|few
TGTGCCAGCAGGCCGGGTGGGTGTGAGCAGTTCTTC
CASRPGGCEQFF
>TRBJ2-5|TRBV11-2|.|.
TGTGCCAGCAGCTTAGTAGCGGTAGCAGGGCAAGAGGCCCAGTACTTC
CASSLVAVAGQEAQYF
>TRBJ2-7|TRBV7-2|.|many
TGTGCCAGCAGCTTATCGGCAAGAGTAGATCAGGCATACGAGCAGTACTTC
CASSLSARVDQAYEQYF
>TRBJ1-2|TRBV7-2|.|many
TGTGCCAGCAGCTTTCCAGGGAGAGGGGCGGGGGGCTACACCTTC
CASSFPGRGAGGYTF
>TRBJ2-7|TRBV11-2|TRBD2|.
TGTGCCAGCAGCTTATTACTAGCGGGCTACGAGCAGTACTTC
CASSLLLAGYEQYF
>TRBJ1-6|TRBV20-1|.|.
TGCAGTGCCCCCGACGGGAGCTCCTATAATTCACCCCTCCACTTT
CSAPDGSSYNSPLHF
>TRBJ1-1|TRBV30|.|.
TGTGCCTGGAGTTGGAAAGGGGGGCCTCGAGCTTTCTTT
CAWSWKGGPRAFF
>TRBJ1-6|TRBV20-1|TRBD1|many
TGCAGTGCTTCGGGACAGGGGGCTAATAATTCACCCCTCCACTTT
CSASGQGANNSPLHF
>TRBJ1-1|TRBV12-3/TRBV12-4|.|.
TGTGTCAGCAGTTTAGTGCATGGGTTGGACACTGAAGCTTTCTTT
CVSSLVHGLDTEAFF
>TRBJ2-1|TRBV10-3|.|.
TGTGCCATCAGTGTTTTAGGGGGAGGGATCAATGAACAGTTCTTC
CAISVLGGGINEQFF
>TRBJ1-6|TRBV28|TRBD1|.
TGTGCCATCACGAACAGGGGGATGCCACCCCTCCACTTT
CAITNRGMPPLHF
>TRBJ2-1|TRBV20-1|.|once
TGCAGTGCTAGAGAGGCTAGCTGGAGCCCCTACAATGAGCAGTTCTTC
CSAREASWSPYNEQFF
>TRBJ1-6|TRBV6-1|.|.
TGTGCCAGCAGTGAAGCGCGGCAGGAGACCTCCTATAATTCACCCCTCCACTTT
CASSEARQETSYNSPLHF
>TRBJ1-2|TRBV20-1|.|many
TGCAGTGCTTCTTCATACGGGGCCTATGGCTACACCTTC
CSASSYGAYGYTF
>TRBJ2-7|TRBV27|.|few
TGTGCCAGCAGAGGTGGGATGAGCTCCTACGAGCATTACTTC
CASRGGMSSYEHYF
>TRBJ1-1|TRBV7-9|.|many
TGTGCCCGCGCGCCTTTCTCCGAATCTGAAGCTTTCTTT
CARAPFSESEAFF
>TRBJ1-2|TRBV28|TRBD1|.
TGCGCCAGCAGTTTGACAGGGGTGGGCGGCCACACCTTC
CASSLTGVGGHTF
>TRBJ2-7|TRBV7-9|TRBD2|.
TGTGCCAGCATCTTGACTAGCGGGATGTACGAGCAGTACTTC
CASILTSGMYEQYF
>TRBJ2-7|TRBV7-9|TRBD1|many
TGTGCCAGCAGCGCCACTTGGGACAGGGGAAACGAGCAGTACTTC
CASSATWDRGNEQYF
>TRBJ2-3|TRBV7-2|.|few
TGTGCCAGCAGCTTCTGCGGTAGCACAGATACGCAGTATTTT
CASSFCGSTDTQYF
>TRBJ2-1|TRBV27|.|medium-sized
TGTGCCAGCAGTTACTTCGGGGGATCTGCTTCCTACAATGAGCAGTTCTTC
CASSYFGGSASYNEQFF
>TRBJ1-1|TRBV11-2|TRBD1|few
TGTGCCAGCAGCTCTAACAGGGGTCGGGACACTGAAGCTTTCTTT
CASSSNRGRDTEAFF
>TRBJ2-1|TRBV11-2|.|.
TGTGCCAGCAGAACGGGGACCGCCTTCTACAATGAGCAGTTCTTC
CASRTGTAFYNEQFF